Shown below are 8 T cell receptor beta chains from a single sample sequenced in a study of shared clonotypes between healthy human individuals. The repertoire was sequenced with immunoSEQ multiplex PCR; TCRdb's copy has only in-frame clones and lacks some. The sample comprises millions of clones, over 85% of which are singletons, and 0.35% to 0.5% rests with the top ten. Material: naive CD4+ T cells from PBMCs. Subset described: CD45RA+ positively selected. The receptor source for this set is a man younger than 35 in good health. Some clones in this sample may be carry-over from other donors' samples.

The chain has TRBV7-2 and TRBJ2-7; TRBD1 or TRBD2 may be the D gene (5 bases each). V lost 6 bases and J lost 2, with 17 bases in between. Germline-derived CDR1 and CDR2 are SGHTA and FQGNSA. The CDR3 sequence is 15 residues long. This chain's CDR3 is CASRRTGTTTYEQYF. The CDR3, as DNA: TGTGCCAGCAGGCGCACCGGGACGACTACCTACGAGCAGTACTTC.

This chain connects TRBV28 to TRBJ2-5, with TRBD2 matching over 9 bases. CDR3 length: 16 residues. From germline, CDR1 is MDHEN and CDR2 SYDVKM. J gave up 4 bases and V 1 base, and 7 bases lay outside the gene matches. Here the CDR3 DNA reads TGTGCCAGCAGTTTATCGCATGGACTAGCGCTAGAGACCCAGTACTTC. Translation gives CASSLSHGLALETQYF.

As to this clone: This CDR3 is also generated by other DNA sequences in the sample. The chain has TRBV7-6 and TRBJ2-5; 12 bases map to TRBD2. The germline gives CDR1 SGHVS, CDR2 FNYEAQ. This CDR3 is 17 amino acids long. Trimming cost V 1 base and J 2 bases; bases outside gene matches: 5. DNA for the CDR3: TGTGCCAGCAGCTTAGGGCTAGCGGGAGGGGGGCAAGAGACCCAGTACTTC. Its translation: CASSLGLAGGGQETQYF.

The rearrangement uses TRBV12-5 and TRBJ2-7, with 12 positions matching TRBD2. J gave up 4 bases and V 6 bases, and 1 base lay outside the gene matches. The CDR3 runs to 13 residues. Looked up from germline, CDR1 is LGHNT and CDR2 is FRNRAP. The CDR3 here is CASGTSGSYEQYF. For the CDR3, the DNA is TGTGCTAGTGGGACTAGCGGGAGTTACGAGCAGTACTTC.

The chain couples TRBV28 to TRBJ2-7; D not resolved. Trimming took 6 bases from V and 6 from J, leaving 12 bases between them. The CDR3 is made up of 12 amino acids. Germline V gene data show CDR1 as MDHEN and CDR2 as SYDVKM. CDR3 amino acids: CASSNYLGEQYF. The CDR3 DNA sequence: TGTGCCAGCAGCAACTATTTGGGCGAGCAGTACTTC. Combining the CDR3 with reference TRBV28 and TRBJ2-7 gives the whole variable domain DVKVTQSSRYLVKRTGEKVFLECVQDMDHENMFWYRQDPGLGLRLIYFSYDVKMKEKGDIPEGYSVSREKKERFSLILESASTNQTSMYLCASSNYLGEQYFGPGTRLTVT.

The chain uses TRBV5-1 and TRBJ2-2; perhaps TRBD2 as D (6 bases). The CDR3 consists of 15 residues. Trimming cost V 0 bases and J 7 bases, with 13 bases left between them. CDR1 and CDR2 (germline): SGHRS, YFSETQ. The CDR3 here is CASSLGSGEVGELFF. CDR3 in DNA: TGCGCCAGCAGCTTGGGTAGCGGTGAGGTCGGGGAGCTGTTTTTT. The full variable domain, in which reference TRBV5-1 and TRBJ2-2 provide the parts outside the CDR3, is KAGVTQTPRYLIKTRGQQVTLSCSPISGHRSVSWYQQTPGQGLQFLFEYFSETQRNKGNFPGRFSGRQFSNSRSEMNVSTLELGDSALYLCASSLGSGEVGELFFGEGSRLTVL.

The chain uses TRBV9 and TRBJ2-1, with 9 bases matching TRBD1. CDR3 length equals 16 residues. Trimming cost V 1 base and J 5 bases; bases outside gene matches: 7. CDR1 SGDLS and CDR2 YYNGEE come from the germline V gene. The CDR3 region is CASSVSGTGSHNEQFF. The CDR3 DNA reads TGTGCCAGCAGCGTATCCGGGACAGGGTCCCACAATGAGCAGTTCTTC.

The CDR3 loop is CAIKGRGTDTQYF. CDR3 nucleotide sequence: TGTGCCATTAAGGGTCGGGGCACAGATACGCAGTATTTT. The chain has TRBV15 and TRBJ2-3, with D hard to call. V was pared by 10 bases and J by 1 base, with 12 bases between. CDR3 length equals 13 residues. Germline V gives CDR1 LNHNV, CDR2 YYDKDF (reference sequence).